A single sample is the source of the 8 T cell receptor beta chains below, sequenced in a study of identical twins. A single record per CDR3 protein comes from TCRdb applying MiXCR to the 5' RACE reads. The sample records 550,000 to 800,000 distinct CDR3 sequences, about 7% being singletons. These data were also reused for a study on yellow fever vaccine responses in identical twins.

The sequencing sample was made of PBMCs. The source of these receptors is a woman aged 18-35 years in good health.

This clonotype was seen many times. The chain recombines TRBV28 with TRBJ2-7; D remains unclear. CDR1 and CDR2 from the germline V gene are MDHEN and SYDVKM. The CDR3 has 15 amino acids. The V gene lost 3 bases and the J gene lost 3 bases, with 15 bases spanning the gap. CDR3: CASSFRFAKNYEQYV. The CDR3 DNA reads as TGTGCCAGCAGTTTTAGGTTCGCCAAAAACTACGAGCAGTACGTC.

At least ten counts were recorded for this clonotype. The chain links TRBV5-1 to TRBJ2-7; D unclear. Germline V gene lookup returns CDR1 SGHRS and CDR2 YFSETQ. The CDR3 extends over 17 amino acids. Trimming shortened V by 4 bases and J by 2 bases, and 22 bases separated the two germline ends. CDR3 residues: CASSPSTTGIWPYEQYF. CDR3 in DNA: TGCGCCAGCAGCCCATCAACCACGGGTATATGGCCCTACGAGCAGTACTTC.

This clonotype showed up many times. This chain uses TRBV20-1 with TRBJ1-5; TRBD1 is a possible D gene (6 bases). The CDR3 totals 14 residues. V lost 6 bases to trimming and J lost 10 bases, with 22 bases between them. Germline CDR1 DFQATT, CDR2 SNEGSKA (reference sequence). As DNA, the CDR3 is TGCAGTGCCTCCCCTTGGGAGGGGGGGGAACCCCAGCATTTT. Its translation is CSASPWEGGEPQHF.

This clonotype was counted a few times. The J gene is TRBJ2-1, the V gene TRBV5-8, with TRBD1 matching 7 bases. The CDR3 spans 15 residues. V shed 4 bases and J 2 bases; nucleotides not matched to a gene: 6. CDR1 is SGHTS, CDR2 YDEGEE, per germline. As DNA, the CDR3 is TGTGCCAGCAGCCCTAGGGGGCATCCCTACAATGAGCAGTTCTTC. Its translation: CASSPRGHPYNEQFF.

V gene TRBV10-3 combines with J gene TRBJ2-1; 7 bases map to TRBD2. This CDR3 has 16 residues. The V gene end was trimmed by 2 bases and the J gene end by 5 bases; junction bases not matched to a gene: 9. Germline assignment: CDR1 ENHRY and CDR2 SYGVKD. The CDR3 region has the DNA TGTGCCATCAGTGAGCCCGGACTAGGTATCAACAATGAGCAGTTCTTC. This encodes CAISEPGLGINNEQFF.

This clonotype was picked up many times. The genes are TRBV4-1 and TRBJ2-5; a possible D gene is TRBD1 (5 bases). Germline V lookup: CDR1 MGHRA, CDR2 YSYEKL. This CDR3 region has 16 residues. V lost 3 bases and J lost 7, with 21 bases in between. The CDR3 here is CASSQMTSTPQGTQYF. The CDR3 DNA reads TGCGCCAGCAGCCAGATGACGTCCACTCCTCAGGGGACCCAGTACTTC.

This clonotype was detected many times. The chain couples TRBV12-3 or TRBV12-4 to TRBJ1-6, with unresolved D. Trimming cost V 8 bases and J 9 bases, with 20 bases left between them. The CDR3 contains 15 residues. The DNA of the CDR3 is TGTGCCAGCGTCGATTCGGGTGTTCTTCTTTCACCCCTCCACTTT. This sequence encodes CASVDSGVLLSPLHF.

This clonotype turned up a few times. The chain employs TRBV10-3 and TRBJ1-1; D gene unclear. V was pared by 3 bases and J by 1 base, with 12 bases between. Per germline, CDR1 ENHRY and CDR2 SYGVKD. This CDR3 comprises 15 residues. CDR3 in amino acids: CAISDLLTENTEAFF. The CDR3, as DNA: TGTGCCATCAGTGACCTTCTGACGGAGAACACTGAAGCTTTCTTT.